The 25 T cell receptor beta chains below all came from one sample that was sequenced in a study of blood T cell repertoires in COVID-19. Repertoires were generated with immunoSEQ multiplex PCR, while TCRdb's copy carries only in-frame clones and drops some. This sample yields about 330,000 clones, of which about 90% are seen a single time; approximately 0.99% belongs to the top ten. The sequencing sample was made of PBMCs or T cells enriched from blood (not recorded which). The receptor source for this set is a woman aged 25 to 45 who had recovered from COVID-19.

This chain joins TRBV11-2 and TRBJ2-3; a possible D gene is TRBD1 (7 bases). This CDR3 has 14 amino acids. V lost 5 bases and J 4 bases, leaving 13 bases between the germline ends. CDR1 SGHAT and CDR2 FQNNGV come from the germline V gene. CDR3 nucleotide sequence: TGTGCCAGCAGCCCTCAGGGGGGTCCAGATACGCAGTATTTT. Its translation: CASSPQGGPDTQYF.

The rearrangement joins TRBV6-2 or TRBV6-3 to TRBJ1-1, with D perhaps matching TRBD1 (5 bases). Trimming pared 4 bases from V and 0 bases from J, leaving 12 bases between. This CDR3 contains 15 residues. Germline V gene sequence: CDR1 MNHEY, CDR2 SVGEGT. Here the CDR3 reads CASSSRQGMNTEAFF. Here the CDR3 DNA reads TGTGCCAGCAGTTCTAGGCAGGGAATGAACACTGAAGCTTTCTTT.

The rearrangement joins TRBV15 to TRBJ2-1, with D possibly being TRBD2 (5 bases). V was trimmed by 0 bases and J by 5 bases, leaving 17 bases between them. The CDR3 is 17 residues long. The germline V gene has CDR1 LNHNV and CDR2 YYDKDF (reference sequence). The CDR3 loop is CATSRDGELRGNNEQFF. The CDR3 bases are TGTGCCACCAGCAGAGATGGGGAGCTCCGGGGAAACAATGAGCAGTTCTTC.

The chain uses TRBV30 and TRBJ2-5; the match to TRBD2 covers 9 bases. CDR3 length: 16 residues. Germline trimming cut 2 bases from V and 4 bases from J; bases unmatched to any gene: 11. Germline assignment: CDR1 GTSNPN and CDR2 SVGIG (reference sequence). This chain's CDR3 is CAWSSTRGLALETQYF. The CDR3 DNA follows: TGTGCCTGGAGTTCAACTCGGGGACTAGCATTAGAGACCCAGTACTTC.

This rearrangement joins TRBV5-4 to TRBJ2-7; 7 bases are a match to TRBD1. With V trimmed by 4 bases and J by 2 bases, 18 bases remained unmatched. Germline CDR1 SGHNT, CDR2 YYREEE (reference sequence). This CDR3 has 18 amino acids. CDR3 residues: CASSIRGGYPYLPYEQYF. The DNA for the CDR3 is TGTGCCAGCAGCATCCGAGGGGGCTATCCCTACCTCCCCTACGAGCAGTACTTC.

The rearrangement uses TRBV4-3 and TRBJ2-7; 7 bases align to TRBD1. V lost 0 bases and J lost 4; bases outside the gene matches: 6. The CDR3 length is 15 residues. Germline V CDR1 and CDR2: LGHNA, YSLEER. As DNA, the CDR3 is TGCGCCAGCAGCCAAGATTTGGGACAGCAATACGAGCAGTACTTC. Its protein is CASSQDLGQQYEQYF.

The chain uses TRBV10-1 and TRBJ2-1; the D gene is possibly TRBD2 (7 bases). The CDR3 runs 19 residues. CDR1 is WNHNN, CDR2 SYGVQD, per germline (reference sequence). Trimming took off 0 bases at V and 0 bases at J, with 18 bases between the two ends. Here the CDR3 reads CASSESSRGTNSSYNEQFF. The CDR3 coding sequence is TGCGCCAGCAGTGAGTCGAGTAGGGGGACTAATAGCTCCTACAATGAGCAGTTCTTC.

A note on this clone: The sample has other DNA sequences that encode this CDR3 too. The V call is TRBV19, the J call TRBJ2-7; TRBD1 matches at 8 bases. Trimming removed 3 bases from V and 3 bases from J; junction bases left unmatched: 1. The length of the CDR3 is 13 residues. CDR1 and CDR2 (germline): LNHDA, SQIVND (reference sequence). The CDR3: CASSIGQGYEQYF. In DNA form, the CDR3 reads TGTGCCAGTAGTATCGGACAGGGCTACGAGCAGTACTTC.

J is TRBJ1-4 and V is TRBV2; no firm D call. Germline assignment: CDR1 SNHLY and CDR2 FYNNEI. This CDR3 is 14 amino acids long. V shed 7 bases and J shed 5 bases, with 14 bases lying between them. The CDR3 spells CASKQQLFNEKLFF. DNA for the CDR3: TGTGCCAGCAAACAGCAACTCTTCAATGAAAAACTGTTTTTT.

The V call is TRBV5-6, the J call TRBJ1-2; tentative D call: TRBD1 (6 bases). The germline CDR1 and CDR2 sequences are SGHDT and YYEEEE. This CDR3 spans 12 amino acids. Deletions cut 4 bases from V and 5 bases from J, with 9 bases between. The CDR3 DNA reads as TGTGCCAGCAGCCTGGACAGTTATGGCTACACCTTC. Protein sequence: CASSLDSYGYTF.

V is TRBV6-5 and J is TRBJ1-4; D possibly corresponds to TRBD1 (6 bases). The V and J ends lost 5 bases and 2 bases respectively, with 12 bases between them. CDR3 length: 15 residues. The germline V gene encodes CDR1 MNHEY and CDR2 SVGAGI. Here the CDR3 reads CASSRTVGTNEKLFF. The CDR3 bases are TGTGCCAGCAGTCGGACAGTCGGTACTAATGAAAAACTGTTTTTT.

DNA for the CDR3: TGTGCCAGCAGGGGGACAGGGGGAAATGAAAAACTGTTTTTT. Residues: CASRGTGGNEKLFF. The V call is TRBV2, the J call TRBJ1-4, with 11 bases fitting TRBD1. After removal of 6 bases from V and 5 bases from J, the junction contained 2 bases not matched to a gene. Germline V gene data show CDR1 as SNHLY and CDR2 as FYNNEI. The CDR3 is 14 residues long.

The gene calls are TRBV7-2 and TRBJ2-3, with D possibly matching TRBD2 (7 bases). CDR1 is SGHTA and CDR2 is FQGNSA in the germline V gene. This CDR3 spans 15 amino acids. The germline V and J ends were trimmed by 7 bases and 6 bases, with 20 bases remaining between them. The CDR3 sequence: CASNLGGARMDTQYF. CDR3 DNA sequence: TGTGCCAGCAACCTAGGGGGGGCGCGAATGGATACGCAGTATTTT.

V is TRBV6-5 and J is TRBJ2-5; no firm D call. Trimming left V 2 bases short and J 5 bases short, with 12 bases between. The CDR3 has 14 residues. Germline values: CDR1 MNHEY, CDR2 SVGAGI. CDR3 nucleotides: TGTGCCAGCAGTTACAGTCGTCTTAGCGAGACCCAGTACTTC. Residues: CASSYSRLSETQYF.

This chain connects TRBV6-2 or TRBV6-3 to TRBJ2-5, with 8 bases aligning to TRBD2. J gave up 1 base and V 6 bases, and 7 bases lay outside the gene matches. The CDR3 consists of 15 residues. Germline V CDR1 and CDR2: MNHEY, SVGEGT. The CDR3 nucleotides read TGTGCCAGCAGCTCAGTCCGGGGGGGCCAAGAGACCCAGTACTTC. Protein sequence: CASSSVRGGQETQYF.

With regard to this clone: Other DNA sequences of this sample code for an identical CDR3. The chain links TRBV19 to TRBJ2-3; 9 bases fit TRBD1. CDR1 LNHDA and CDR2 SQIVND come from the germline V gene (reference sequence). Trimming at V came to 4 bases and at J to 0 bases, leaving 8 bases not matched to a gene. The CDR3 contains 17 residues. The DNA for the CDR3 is TGTGCCAGTAGTACAGACCGGGACAGGGTCAGCACAGATACGCAGTATTTT. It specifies CASSTDRDRVSTDTQYF.

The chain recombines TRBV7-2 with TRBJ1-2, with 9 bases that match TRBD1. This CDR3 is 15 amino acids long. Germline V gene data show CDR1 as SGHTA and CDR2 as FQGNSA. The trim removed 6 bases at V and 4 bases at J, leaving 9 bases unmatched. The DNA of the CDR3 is TGTGCCAGCAGGCATCCGGGACAGGGTCTCTATGGCTACACCTTC. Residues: CASRHPGQGLYGYTF.

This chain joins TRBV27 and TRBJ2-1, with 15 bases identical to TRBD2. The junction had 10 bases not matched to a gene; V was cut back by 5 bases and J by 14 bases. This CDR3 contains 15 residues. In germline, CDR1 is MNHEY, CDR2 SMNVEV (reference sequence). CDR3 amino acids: CASSPGTSGGPGEFF. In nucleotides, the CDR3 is TGTGCCAGCAGTCCCGGGACTAGCGGGGGGCCGGGGGAGTTCTTC.

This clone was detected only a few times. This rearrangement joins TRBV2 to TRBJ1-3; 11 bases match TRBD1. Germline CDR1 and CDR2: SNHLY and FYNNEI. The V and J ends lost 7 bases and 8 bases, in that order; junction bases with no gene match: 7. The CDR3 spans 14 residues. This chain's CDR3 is CASTSGQGAYTIYF. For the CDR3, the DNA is TGTGCCAGCACCTCCGGACAGGGGGCTTACACCATATATTTT.

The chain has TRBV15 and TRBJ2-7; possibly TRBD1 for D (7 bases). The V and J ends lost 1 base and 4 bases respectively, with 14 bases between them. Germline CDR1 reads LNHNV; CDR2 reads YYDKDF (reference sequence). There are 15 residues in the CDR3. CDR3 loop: CATSRGTGGGYEQYF. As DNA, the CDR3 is TGTGCCACCAGCAGAGGGACAGGCGGAGGGTACGAGCAGTACTTC.

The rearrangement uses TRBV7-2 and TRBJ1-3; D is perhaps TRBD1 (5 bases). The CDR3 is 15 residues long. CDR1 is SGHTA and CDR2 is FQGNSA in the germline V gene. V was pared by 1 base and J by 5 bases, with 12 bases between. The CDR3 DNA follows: TGTGCCAGCAGCTTAGATACGACAGTACGAAACACCATATATTTT. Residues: CASSLDTTVRNTIYF.

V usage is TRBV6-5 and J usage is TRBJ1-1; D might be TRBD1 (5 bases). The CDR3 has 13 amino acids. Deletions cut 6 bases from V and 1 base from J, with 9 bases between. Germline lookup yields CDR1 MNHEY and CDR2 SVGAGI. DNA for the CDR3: TGTGCCAGCAGAGGACACGCGAACACTGAAGCTTTCTTT. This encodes CASRGHANTEAFF.

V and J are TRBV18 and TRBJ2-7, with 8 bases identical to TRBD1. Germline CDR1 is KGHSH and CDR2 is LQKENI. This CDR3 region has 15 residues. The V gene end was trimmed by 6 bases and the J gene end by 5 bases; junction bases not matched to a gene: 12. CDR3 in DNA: TGTGCCAGCTCTCGAGACAGGGGCGTCATGAACGAGCAGTACTTC. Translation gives CASSRDRGVMNEQYF.

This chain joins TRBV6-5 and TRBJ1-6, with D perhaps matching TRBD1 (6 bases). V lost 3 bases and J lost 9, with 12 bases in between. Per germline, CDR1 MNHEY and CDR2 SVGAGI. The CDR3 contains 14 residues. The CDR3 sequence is CASSYAGAGSPLHF. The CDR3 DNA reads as TGTGCCAGCAGTTATGCAGGGGCCGGTTCACCCCTCCACTTT.

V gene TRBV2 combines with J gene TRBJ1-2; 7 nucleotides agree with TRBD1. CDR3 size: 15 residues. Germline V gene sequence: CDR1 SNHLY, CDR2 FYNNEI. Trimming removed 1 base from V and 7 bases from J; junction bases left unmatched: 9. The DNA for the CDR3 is TGTGCCAGCAGTGAAGGAGAGAACAGGGGAAGTGGCTACACCTTC. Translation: CASSEGENRGSGYTF.